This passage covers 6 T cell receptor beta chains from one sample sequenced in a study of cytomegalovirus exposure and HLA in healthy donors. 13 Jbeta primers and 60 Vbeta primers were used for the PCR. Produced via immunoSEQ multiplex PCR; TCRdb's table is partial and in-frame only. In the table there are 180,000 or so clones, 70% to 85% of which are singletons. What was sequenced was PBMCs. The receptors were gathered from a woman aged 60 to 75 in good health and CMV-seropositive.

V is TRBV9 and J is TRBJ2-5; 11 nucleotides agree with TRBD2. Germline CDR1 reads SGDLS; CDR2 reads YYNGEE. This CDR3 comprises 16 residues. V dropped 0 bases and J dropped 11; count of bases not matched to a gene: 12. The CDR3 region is CASSVAGTSGSYKQYF. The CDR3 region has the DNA TGTGCCAGCAGCGTAGCCGGGACTAGCGGTTCCTACAAGCAGTACTTC.

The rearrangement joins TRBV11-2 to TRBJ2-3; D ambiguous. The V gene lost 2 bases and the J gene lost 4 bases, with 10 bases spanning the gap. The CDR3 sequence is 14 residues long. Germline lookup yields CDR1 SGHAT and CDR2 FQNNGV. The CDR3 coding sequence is TGTGCCAGCAGCTTATCATCTAGTCCAGATACGCAGTATTTT. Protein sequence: CASSLSSSPDTQYF.

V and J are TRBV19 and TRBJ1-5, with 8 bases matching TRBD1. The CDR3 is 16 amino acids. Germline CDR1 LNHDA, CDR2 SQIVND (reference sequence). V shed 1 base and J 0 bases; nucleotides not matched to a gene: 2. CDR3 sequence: CASSIGTGISNQPQHF. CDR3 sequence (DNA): TGTGCCAGTAGTATAGGGACAGGGATTAGCAATCAGCCCCAGCATTTT.

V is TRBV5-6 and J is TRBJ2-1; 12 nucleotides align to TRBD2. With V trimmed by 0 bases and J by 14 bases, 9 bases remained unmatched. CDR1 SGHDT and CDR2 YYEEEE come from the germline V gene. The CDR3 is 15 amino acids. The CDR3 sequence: CASSLEASGGAKEFF. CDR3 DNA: TGTGCCAGCAGCTTGGAAGCTAGCGGGGGGGCCAAGGAGTTCTTC.

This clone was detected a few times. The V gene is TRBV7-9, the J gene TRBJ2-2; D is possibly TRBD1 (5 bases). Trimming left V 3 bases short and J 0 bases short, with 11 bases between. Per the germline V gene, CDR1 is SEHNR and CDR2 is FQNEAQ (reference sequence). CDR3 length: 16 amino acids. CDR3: CASSLGHSANTGELFF. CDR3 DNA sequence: TGTGCCAGCAGCTTGGGGCACAGTGCGAACACCGGGGAGCTGTTTTTT.

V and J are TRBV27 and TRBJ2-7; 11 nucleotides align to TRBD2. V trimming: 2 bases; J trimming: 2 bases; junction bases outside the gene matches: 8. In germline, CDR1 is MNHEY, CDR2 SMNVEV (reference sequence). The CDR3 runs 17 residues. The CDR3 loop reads CASSLTPGLAGTYEQYF. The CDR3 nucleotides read TGTGCCAGCAGTTTAACTCCCGGACTAGCGGGCACCTACGAGCAGTACTTC.